This section outlines one T cell receptor beta chain sequence together with its context. The sample comes from a study of early T cells in non-severe SARS-CoV-2 infection. Whole-study context: Sequencing used unsorted whole-blood bulk RNA, so chains lack pairing.

The V gene end was trimmed by 5 bases and the J gene end by 7 bases; junction bases not matched to a gene: 9. Per the germline V gene, CDR1 is GTSNPN and CDR2 is SVGIG (reference sequence). CDR3 length: 13 amino acids. Each single cDNA molecule received a unique molecular identifier. Each CDR3 protein is one row after TCRdb ran MiXCR on the 5' RACE reads. The sample has under 65,000 distinct CDR3 sequences; around 12% are singletons. V gene TRBV30 combines with J gene TRBJ1-1, with 8 positions matching TRBD1. Sequencing was performed on whole blood. This clonotype was sampled from an adult who was a healthcare worker with PCR-confirmed SARS-CoV-2 infection or an uninfected control (not recorded which). This chain's CDR3 is CAWDLGTGDEAFF. DNA of the CDR3: TGTGCCTGGGACTTGGGGACAGGTGATGAAGCTTTCTTT.